There are a few counts of the clone carrying this TCR beta chain. Its target is not known. This entry is derived from a study of graft-versus-host responses after intestinal transplantation. This CDR3 region has 16 residues. The J segment lost 2 bases and the V segment lost 0 bases, leaving 7 bases of the junction unmatched. The germline gives CDR1 LGHNA, CDR2 YNFKEQ. Assay used: immunoSEQ multiplex PCR; TCRdb lists only in-frame clones, some missing. The sample records 95,000 to 110,000 clones, 87% being singletons. The receptor was isolated from a human donor who was the organ donor for an intestinal transplant. This specimen consisted of unstimulated CD4+ T cells sorted from spleen or lymph node cells, obtained before transplant. This chain connects TRBV4-2 to TRBJ2-7; 7 nucleotides match TRBD2. The CDR3 bases are TGTGCCAGCAGCCAAGAGTTTTCTAGCGGCCCCTACGAGCAGTACTTC. Encoded protein: CASSQEFSSGPYEQYF.